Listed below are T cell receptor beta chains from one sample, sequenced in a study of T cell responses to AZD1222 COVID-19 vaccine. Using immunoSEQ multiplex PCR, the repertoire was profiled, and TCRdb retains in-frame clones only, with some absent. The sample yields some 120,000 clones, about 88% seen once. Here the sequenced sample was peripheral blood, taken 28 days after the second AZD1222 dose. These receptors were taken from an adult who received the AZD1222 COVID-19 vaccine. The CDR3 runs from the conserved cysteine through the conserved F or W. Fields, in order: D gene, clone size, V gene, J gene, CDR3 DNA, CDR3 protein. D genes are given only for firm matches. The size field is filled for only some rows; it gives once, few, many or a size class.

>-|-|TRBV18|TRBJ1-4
TGTGCCAGCTCGGTGTCGCAGGTTTCAACTAATGAAAAACTGTTTTTT
CASSVSQVSTNEKLFF
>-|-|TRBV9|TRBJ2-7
TGTGCCAGCAGCGTGCAGGACACCTACGAGCAGTACTTC
CASSVQDTYEQYF
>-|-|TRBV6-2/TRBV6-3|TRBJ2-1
TGTGCCAGCAGTTACTCCACGGGGGACAATGAGCAGTTCTTC
CASSYSTGDNEQFF
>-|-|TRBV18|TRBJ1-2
TGTGCCAGCTCACCCGCGGACGGACCCTATGGCTACACCTTC
CASSPADGPYGYTF
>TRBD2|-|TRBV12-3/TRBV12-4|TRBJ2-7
TGTGCCAGCAGAAGCGGGACCTCCTACGAGCAGTACTTC
CASRSGTSYEQYF
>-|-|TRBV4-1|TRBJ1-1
TGCGCCAGCAGCCAAGTGGAGGGGGCTGAAGCTTTCTTT
CASSQVEGAEAFF
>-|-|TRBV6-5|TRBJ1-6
TGTGCCACCTGGCGGTTGGGCGGTTCACCCCTCCACTTT
CATWRLGGSPLHF
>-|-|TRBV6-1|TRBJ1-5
TGTGCCAGCAGTGAAGTCGGGGATAGCAATCAGCCCCAGCATTTT
CASSEVGDSNQPQHF
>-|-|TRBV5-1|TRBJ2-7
TGCGCCAGCAGCTTCATAGCGGAGGTGGGGGAGCAGTACTTC
CASSFIAEVGEQYF
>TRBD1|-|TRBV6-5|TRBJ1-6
TGTGCCAGCAGTTACTCTAGGGGGCAAGGTTCACCCCTCCACTTT
CASSYSRGQGSPLHF
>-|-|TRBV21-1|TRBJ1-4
TGTGCCAGCAGCCCTCCCGGGGTTGCGACTAATGAAAAACTGTTTTTT
CASSPPGVATNEKLFF
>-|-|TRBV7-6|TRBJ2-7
TGTGCCAGCAGCTTAAGCTTGACAGGGACTTACGAGCAGTACTTC
CASSLSLTGTYEQYF
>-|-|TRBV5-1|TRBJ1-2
TGCGCCAGCAAGGCGGGTACAGCTAACTATGGCTACACCTTC
CASKAGTANYGYTF
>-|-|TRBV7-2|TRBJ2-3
TGTGCCAGCAGCTTAGGGCAGGGAGGTCTAGATACGCAGTATTTT
CASSLGQGGLDTQYF
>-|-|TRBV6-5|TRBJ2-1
TGTGCCAGCAGTTCTCTACCTCTAGGCAATGAGCAGTTCTTC
CASSSLPLGNEQFF
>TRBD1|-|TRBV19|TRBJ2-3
TGTGCCAGTAGTACGGCCGGGACAGGGGGAGATACGCAGTATTTT
CASSTAGTGGDTQYF
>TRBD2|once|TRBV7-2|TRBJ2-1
TGTGCCAGCAGCCCCCGCGGGGGGGCTAATGAGCAGTTCTTC
CASSPRGGANEQFF
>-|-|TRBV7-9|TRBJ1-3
TGTGCCAGCAGCCCTACAGGGAGCCCTGGAAACACCATATATTTT
CASSPTGSPGNTIYF
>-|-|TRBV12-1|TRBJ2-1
TGTGCCAGCAGCTTTATTAAGCGGCCCCGTCGCAATGAGCAGTTCTTC
CASSFIKRPRRNEQFF
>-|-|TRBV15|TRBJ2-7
TGTGCCACCAGCCCAAGGCCCGGACAGCCCCCCTACGAGCAGTACTTC
CATSPRPGQPPYEQYF
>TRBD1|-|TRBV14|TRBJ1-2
TGTGCCAGCAGCCCCAGGACAGGGGCCTATGGCTACACCTTC
CASSPRTGAYGYTF
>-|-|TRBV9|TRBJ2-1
TGTGCCAGCAGCGTCGGGGTCATTTTAAGGTACAATGAGCAGTTCTTC
CASSVGVILRYNEQFF
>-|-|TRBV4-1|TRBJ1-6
TGCGCCAGCAGCTCTAAAGAGCGCTCCTATAATTCACCCCTCCACTTT
CASSSKERSYNSPLHF
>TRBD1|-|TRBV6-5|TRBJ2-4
TGTGCCAGCAGTTACTCGAACAGGGGCGTAAACATTCAGTACTTC
CASSYSNRGVNIQYF
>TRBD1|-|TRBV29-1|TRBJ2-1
TGCAGCGTTGTAGGGACAGGGTACAATGAGCAGTTCTTC
CSVVGTGYNEQFF
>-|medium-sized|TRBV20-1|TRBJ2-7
TGCAGTGTCGAGGGTGCCTACGAGCAGTACTTC
CSVEGAYEQYF
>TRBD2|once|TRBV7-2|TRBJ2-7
TGTGCCAGCAGCTTAGCAGCGGGAGACCTCTACGAGCAGTACTTC
CASSLAAGDLYEQYF
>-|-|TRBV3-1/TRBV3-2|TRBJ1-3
TGTGCCAGCAGCCAAGAAGGAAACACCATATATTTT
CASSQEGNTIYF